This T cell receptor (beta chain) was identified during a study of radiation and T cells in renal cell carcinoma. Per germline, CDR1 LGHNA and CDR2 YSLEER. The CDR3 is made up of 12 amino acids. The V end lost 0 bases, the J end lost 5 bases, and 4 bases lay between the germline ends. This clone was detected once. Antigen specificity is unknown. TCRdb's copy holds only in-frame clones and misses some; the assay was immunoSEQ multiplex PCR. The sample consists of 130,000 to 150,000 clones, 75% to 90% of them appearing once. Time point described: blood 4 weeks post-SBRT, at nephrectomy. Treatment denoted: 15 Gy SBRT to primary tumor, nephrectomy 4 weeks later. Regarding the study as a whole: No pretreatment tumor biopsies were available for baseline clonotypes.

The receptor's source is a woman in her forties or fifties with renal cell carcinoma. The chain joins TRBV4-3 to TRBJ2-5; D gene unclear. The sequencing here drew on blood, taken from a patient whose treatment included radiotherapy and nephrectomy. The DNA for the CDR3 is TGCGCCAGCAGCCAAGAGGGGGAGACCCAGTACTTC. Protein sequence: CASSQEGETQYF.